These 21 T cell receptor beta chains were all obtained from the same sample, sequenced in a study of post-analysis software for immune sequencing data. These TCRs are of unknown antigen specificity. The study, taken as a whole, reports: In patients, roughly five TRBV segments were more frequent than in controls, with TRBV5-6, TRBV5-1 and TRBV20-1 among them.

Each TCR beta cDNA library carried unique molecular identifiers. TCRdb reprocessed the PCR reads via MiXCR and lists one record per CDR3 protein. This sample yields hundreds of thousands of distinct CDR3 sequences, of which roughly three fifths are seen a single time; about 11% belongs to the top ten. What was sequenced was blood. The receptors were sampled from a girl aged 2 to 9 with multiple sclerosis.

The chain recombines TRBV6-5 with TRBJ2-7, with TRBD2 matching over 10 bases. CDR3 length: 13 amino acids. The ends lost 8 bases at V and 6 bases at J; junction bases unmatched: 7. Germline V gene data show CDR1 as MNHEY and CDR2 as SVGAGI. The CDR3 reads CASGPAGGLEQYF. In DNA, the CDR3 is TGTGCCAGCGGCCCAGCGGGAGGGCTCGAGCAGTACTTC.

The chain combines TRBV2 with TRBJ2-1, with D hard to call. The CDR3 spans 17 residues. Germline V gene data show CDR1 as SNHLY and CDR2 as FYNNEI. The V and J ends lost 2 bases and 6 bases respectively, with 20 bases between them. The CDR3 loop reads CASSERFYLHDFNEQFF. For the CDR3, the DNA is TGTGCCAGCAGTGAAAGGTTCTACCTGCATGATTTCAATGAGCAGTTCTTC.

Written as DNA, the CDR3 is TGCAGTCATACTACACCGACAGGGGGCGTAGGAGATACGCAGTATTTT. Protein sequence: CSHTTPTGGVGDTQYF. The V call is TRBV20-1, the J call TRBJ2-3, with 10 bases fitting TRBD1. The CDR3 is 16 amino acids. The V and J ends lost 8 bases and 5 bases, in that order; junction bases with no gene match: 16. The germline V gene encodes CDR1 DFQATT and CDR2 SNEGSKA (reference sequence).

The chain uses TRBV12-3 or TRBV12-4 and TRBJ2-3; possibly TRBD2 for D (6 bases). Trimming pared 9 bases from V and 4 bases from J, leaving 8 bases between. This CDR3 is 11 amino acids long. Here the CDR3 reads CASGGSDTQYF. The CDR3 DNA is TGTGCCAGTGGGGGGTCAGATACGCAGTATTTT.

To note about this clonotype: It may be a read error: a sequence one base away is much more abundant. The CDR3 end shows no conserved phenylalanine or tryptophan, and so a read error is likely. The chain recombines TRBV20-1 with TRBJ1-1; D is ambiguous. Germline loops: CDR1 DFQATT, CDR2 SNEGSKA (reference sequence). The CDR3 runs to 11 residues. V was clipped by 1 base and J by 1 base, with 1 base between them. The CDR3 region is CSARGNTEAFY. CDR3 bases: TGCAGTGCTAGAGGGAACACTGAAGCTTTCTAT.

The rearrangement joins TRBV5-6 to TRBJ2-1, with 7 bases aligning to TRBD2. Germline V gene lookup returns CDR1 SGHDT and CDR2 YYEEEE. V dropped 4 bases and J dropped 12; count of bases not matched to a gene: 10. The CDR3 extends over 13 amino acids. The CDR3 coding sequence is TGTGCCAGCAGCCCAGGACTAGGCGGTTCGCAGTTCTTC. Its translation is CASSPGLGGSQFF.

The chain combines TRBV11-2 with TRBJ2-3; TRBD2 aligns across 8 bases. The CDR3 is 18 amino acids. Germline CDR1 SGHAT, CDR2 FQNNGV. The V and J ends lost 5 bases and 5 bases, in that order; junction bases with no gene match: 18. The CDR3 DNA reads TGTGCCAGCAGCCCACCTACTAGCGGCTACCAAGGAGAAGATACGCAGTATTTT. It is translated as CASSPPTSGYQGEDTQYF. The full variable domain, its missing parts supplied by reference TRBV11-2 and TRBJ2-3, is EAGVAQSPRYKIIEKRQSVAFWCNPISGHATLYWYQQILGQGPKLLIQFQNNGVVDDSQLPKDRFSAERLKGVDSTLKIQPAKLEDSAVYLCASSPPTSGYQGEDTQYFGPGTRLTVL.

J is TRBJ2-1 and V is TRBV10-1; 10 bases are a match to TRBD2. The germline CDR1 and CDR2 sequences are WNHNN and SYGVQD (reference sequence). The CDR3 is 19 residues long. After removal of 0 bases from V and 5 bases from J, the junction contained 13 bases not matched to a gene. The CDR3 sequence is CASSESLGSGRLRDNEQFF. For the CDR3, the DNA is TGCGCCAGCAGTGAGTCGCTCGGTAGCGGGAGGCTACGCGACAATGAGCAGTTCTTC.

This chain links TRBV6-5 with TRBJ2-1, with 10 positions matching TRBD2. Germline lookup yields CDR1 MNHEY and CDR2 SVGAGI. This CDR3 has 19 residues. The V and J ends lost 7 bases and 2 bases, in that order; junction bases with no gene match: 17. CDR3 nucleotides: TGTGCCAGCACTTCAGGGAGACTAGCGGGTTCACAAGCCTACAATGAGCAGTTCTTC. Its protein is CASTSGRLAGSQAYNEQFF.

This clonotype was counted a single time. The chain joins TRBV13 to TRBJ2-1; D not resolved. The germline V gene has CDR1 PRHDT and CDR2 FYEKMQ (reference sequence). V was cut by 1 base and J by 8 bases, with 12 bases left in between. The CDR3 consists of 14 residues. The CDR3 DNA sequence: TGTGCCAGCAGCTTAGACCTAGATGTCGATGAGCAGTTCTTC. Amino acid sequence: CASSLDLDVDEQFF.

This clonotype was found a few times. V and J are TRBV5-5 and TRBJ2-3; TRBD1 matches at 7 bases. CDR1 SGHKS and CDR2 YYEKEE come from the germline V gene (reference sequence). V lost 0 bases, J lost 6 bases, and 7 bases stayed unmatched. This CDR3 spans 15 amino acids. CDR3 coding DNA: TGTGCCAGCAGCTTGGCCGGGACAGACACCGATACGCAGTATTTT. Translation gives CASSLAGTDTDTQYF.

J is TRBJ2-4 and V is TRBV11-3, with a tentative D call TRBD2 (7 bases). The V and J ends lost 5 bases and 3 bases respectively, with 20 bases between them. The CDR3 is 17 residues long. CDR1 and CDR2 (germline): SGHNT, YENEEA. CDR3 coding DNA: TGTGCCAGCAGCGTTGGAGGGGGGGAATTAGGCAAAAACATTCAGTACTTC. Translating it yields CASSVGGGELGKNIQYF.

The sample holds one count of this clonotype. The rearrangement links TRBV20-1 to TRBJ2-1; TRBD2 agrees at 8 bases. CDR1 and CDR2 from the germline V gene are DFQATT and SNEGSKA (reference sequence). The CDR3 has 13 amino acids. V dropped 6 bases and J dropped 9; count of bases not matched to a gene: 10. CDR3 in DNA: TGCAGTGCGCAGCGGACTAGCAGGAGTGAGCAGTTCTTC. Its translation: CSAQRTSRSEQFF.

The CDR3 loop is CSDPLWAWTGYQPQHF. The DNA of the CDR3 is TGCAGTGACCCCCTATGGGCGTGGACAGGGTATCAGCCCCAGCATTTT. V is TRBV20-1 and J is TRBJ1-5, with 8 bases lining up with TRBD1. The V and J ends lost 7 bases and 5 bases, in that order; junction bases with no gene match: 16. Germline V CDR1 and CDR2: DFQATT, SNEGSKA (reference sequence). This CDR3 contains 16 residues.

This CDR3 is CASSRIEGSYEQYF. CDR3 in DNA: TGTGCCAGCAGCCGGATAGAGGGCTCCTACGAGCAGTACTTC. V is TRBV11-2 and J is TRBJ2-4; possible D gene TRBD2, 5 bases. The DNA end is a closer match to TRBJ2-7, so the J assignment may be wrong. The CDR3 extends over 14 amino acids. Germline CDR1 and CDR2: SGHAT and FQNNGV.

In this sample, this clonotype turned up a few times. The chain recombines TRBV6-6 with TRBJ1-1; perhaps TRBD1 as D (6 bases). V was cut by 4 bases and J by 5 bases, with 8 bases left in between. The length of the CDR3 is 12 residues. Germline-derived CDR1 and CDR2 are MNHNY and SVGAGI (reference sequence). The CDR3 reads CASSSGETEAFF. The CDR3, as DNA: TGTGCCAGCAGTTCAGGGGAGACTGAAGCTTTCTTT.

The CDR3 bases are TGCGCCAGCAGTGAAAATCCCCTGGGGAAGCTTGACTATGGCTACACCTTC. This codes for CASSENPLGKLDYGYTF. This chain uses TRBV10-2 with TRBJ1-2; no clear D gene. Germline V gene lookup returns CDR1 WSHSY and CDR2 SAAADI. The CDR3 contains 17 residues. Trimming left V 3 bases short and J 3 bases short, with 20 bases between.

The chain links TRBV25-1 to TRBJ2-3; the D gene is possibly TRBD2 (6 bases). Looked up from germline, CDR1 is MGHDK and CDR2 is SYGVNS. The CDR3 sequence is 16 residues long. V was pared by 4 bases and J by 1 base, with 15 bases between. The CDR3 DNA is TGTGCCAGCAGTGGTCTCGGAGGGCCCGGCACAGATACGCAGTATTTT. Protein sequence: CASSGLGGPGTDTQYF.

For the CDR3, the DNA is TGCAGCGCTGGGACTTTCCTGGCAGAGACCCAGTACTTC. This codes for CSAGTFLAETQYF. The chain joins TRBV29-1 to TRBJ2-5; the D gene is possibly TRBD2 (6 bases). Germline-derived CDR1 and CDR2 are SQVTM and ANQGSEA. The CDR3 spans 13 residues. The V and J ends lost 7 bases and 4 bases respectively, with 16 bases between them.

This sequence joins TRBV6-2 or TRBV6-3 and TRBJ2-7; 12 positions agree with TRBD2. Germline CDR1 and CDR2: MNHEY and SVGEGT. V lost 2 bases and J lost 9; bases outside the gene matches: 5. The CDR3 covers 14 residues. CDR3 nucleotide sequence: TGTGCCAGCAGTTACGCTGGACTAGCGGGATCGCAGTACTTC. Amino acids: CASSYAGLAGSQYF.

This clonotype was detected once. This chain connects TRBV19 to TRBJ2-1, with 7 nucleotides matching TRBD2. V lost 7 bases, J lost 5 bases, and 11 bases stayed unmatched. This CDR3 spans 15 amino acids. CDR1 and CDR2 (germline): LNHDA, SQIVND (reference sequence). The CDR3 loop reads CASKEGGLSNNEQFF. For the CDR3, the DNA is TGTGCCAGTAAAGAGGGAGGGCTTTCAAACAATGAGCAGTTCTTC.